Reported below is one T cell receptor beta chain. This clone turned up a few times. No antigen is known for it. Base-call qualities are not available, and no considerably larger clone is one nucleotide away. Each donor gave one peripheral blood draw, averaging about 120 mL, which was collected into heparinised tubes. Using a panel that included CD45RO, CCR7, CD25, CD127, CD95 and CD27, naive, central memory, regulatory and stem cell-like memory CD4+ T cells were sorted on a BD FACSAria II. A purity above 95% was achieved for all sorted populations. PBMCs were isolated right away by Lymphoprep density gradient centrifugation and were stained directly, without culture. So that batch effects would be minimized, each experiment stained and sorted samples in pairs, pairing one healthy donor with one patient. The High Capacity cDNA Reverse Transcription Kit was used to reverse transcribe all of the isolated RNA, meaning that expressed TCRB transcripts were what got sequenced. Deep immunoSEQ sequencing was performed on naive, central memory and regulatory T cell samples, with an average of roughly 3.3 million total reads per sample. After sorted cells were lysed in RLT buffer, RNA was extracted with DNase-treated RNeasy Micro or Mini kits, with the choice depending on cell number. Each cell subset was processed on its own to prevent cross-contamination, while patient and healthy donor samples were processed together. Using the immunoSEQ multiplex PCR, TCRB sequences were amplified from cDNA into 87-bp fragments spanning the CDR3 region. Sequencing of the amplicons was done on the Illumina HiSeq platform. The published analysis was carried out like this. PCR bias was corrected computationally using synthetic template baselines, and reads within Hamming distance 2 were collapsed, with unmergeable singletons discarded. Reads were aligned to IMGT to assign V, D and J genes, CDR3 length, and insertions or deletions at six rearrangement sites. Clonotype counts were normalized to sorted cell number within each subset before computing true diversity and Gini coefficients with the tcR R package. Repertoire sharing was quantified using the overlap coefficient calculated on TCRB nucleotide sequences. Imported from immuneACCESS, the table was reduced by TCRdb to in-frame sequences with V and J called. These copies leave out some clones; in studies compared against another copy, an unresolved V gene accounts for under half, and the cause of the remainder is not known. V and J calls plus clone size are reproduced from that table; the DNA served to infer D and trimming. Across this sample there are roughly 160,000 clones, with approximately 8.1% seen only once. About 1% of the sample is in the top ten clones.

The sample belongs to a study of beta chain features in type 1 diabetes (dated by TCRdb to the late 2010s). Broadly, across the study: Mean age, gender distribution, total cell number and subset yield did not differ between patients and healthy donors. A total of about 110 million sorted cells were examined across all samples, and the number of cells per subset was strongly correlated with RNA yield. The study compared the TCRB repertoires of sorted circulating CD4+ T cell subsets in recently diagnosed type 1 diabetes patients with those in matched healthy donors. Whereas all 30 or so donors provided naive and central memory subsets, regulatory and stem cell-like memory subsets were isolated from just 8 patients and roughly 8 healthy donors. Overall study results and their limits: The naive, central memory and regulatory TCRB repertoires appeared to resemble one another more closely among patients than among healthy donors. Fewer insertions and more nucleotide deletions at VDJ recombination sites were observed in patients with type 1 diabetes, implying thymic rearrangement abnormalities. Because cDNA rather than genomic DNA was sequenced, highly expressing activated cells could have been over-represented, although no difference in activation and CD3 levels was found between groups. Type 1 diabetes patients showed a moderate but significant shortening of TCRB CDR3 length in all four CD4+ subsets. Only small numbers of individuals were included in the HLA sub-analyses, which left unresolved whether HLA type had any influence on TCRB rearrangement. Shorter templates might have been favored by PCR, but patient and control samples were amplified and corrected together, so both groups would have been affected equally by any skew.

This TCR was recovered from a woman between 40 and 55 years old with type 1 diabetes. The sequenced material came from central memory CD4+ T cells from blood.

For the CDR3, the sequence is CASSPGTFEKLFF. The sequenced DNA is TGTGCCAGCAGCCCCGGGACATTTGAAAAACTGTTTTTT. The chain uses TRBV7-3 and TRBJ1-4, with TRBD1 perhaps the D gene, on 6 matching bases. Measured from the cysteine to the phenylalanine, the CDR3 is 13 residues long. Only the CDR3 region is kept as DNA, spanning 39 bases read in frame from base 1. The CDR1 and CDR2 encoded by the germline V gene are SGHTA and FQGTGA. V loses 5 bases, J loses 7 bases, and the germline ends lie 11 bases apart.